This TCR beta chain was retrieved from a study of cytomegalovirus exposure and HLA in healthy donors. The CDR3 is 15 residues long. From germline, CDR1 is SGHDT and CDR2 YYEEEE. V was cut by 5 bases and J by 0 bases, with 14 bases left in between. PCR used 60 Vbeta primers and 13 Jbeta primers. Original processing notes: There were tens of millions of unique TCR beta chains by a later count, and approximately 11 million of them were shared. The protocol was immunoSEQ multiplex PCR, while the TCRdb copy is restricted to in-frame clones and leaves out a portion. V and J calls and clone size follow that table, whereas D and trimming were derived from the DNA. Among about 110,000 clones listed, around three quarters were seen once.

Sequencing was done on a sample of PBMCs. The TCR sequence derives from a boy under 18 in good health and CMV-seronegative. The genes are TRBV5-6 and TRBJ1-2, with D possibly matching TRBD1 (5 bases). CDR3 DNA: TGTGCCAGCAGTCCTCGACAGAGGTCTAACTATGGCTACACCTTC. Its protein is CASSPRQRSNYGYTF.